This TCR beta chain stems from a study of T cells after yellow fever vaccination (dated by TCRdb to the late 2010s). In terms of the full investigation: Libraries from fractions with low cell numbers were prepared with the SMART-Seq v4 Ultra Low Input RNA kit. The cohort comprised two healthy male donors, one aged 18 to 29 and one aged 30 to 40 years. Blood was drawn at multiple timepoints before and after primary and secondary immunization, with bulk PBMC replicates and cell subsets isolated. To track T-cell clones before and after primary and booster YFV17D yellow fever vaccination, bulk TCR alpha and beta repertoires were sequenced longitudinally. Study-level results and caveats: Computational filtering was required because FACS-sorted repertoires could contain abundant contaminating clonotypes from the bulk population. The secondary T-cell response was found to be weaker but faster than the primary response, with a peak reached on day 5 rather than on day 15. A small share of clonotypes was detected in both CD4 and CD8 compartments, with the overlap likely arising from convergent recombination. Because the study included only two donors, the extent to which the findings can be generalized is limited. Most clones expanded after primary vaccination (almost 97% of CD4 and about 85% of CD8) were re-detected after the booster, suggesting that broad memory maintenance occurred.

In the paper's terms, the treatment or condition label means: live attenuated yellow fever vaccine strain. PBMCs were isolated from peripheral blood using a standard Ficoll-Paque protocol. Dynabeads CD4 and CD8 positive selection kits were used to isolate CD4 and CD8 T-cell fractions. TriZol was used to extract RNA from bulk PBMCs, CD4 and CD8 fractions, and dextramer-positive and dextramer-negative fractions. This clonotype was picked up a small number of times. Its antigen is unknown. Base qualities were left out, and no much larger clone turns up one base away. The listed sequencing device is Illumina NovaSeq 6000. TCR cDNA was synthesized by 5'RACE template switching, which introduced a universal primer site and unique molecular identifiers. cDNA synthesis was primed from both the TCR alpha and TCR beta constant segments. Libraries were amplified in two PCR steps, with sample barcodes and sequencing adapters added in the second step. Sequencing of libraries was performed on Illumina HiSeq 2500 (2x100 bp) or NovaSeq (2x150 bp). Under the source paper's analysis protocol: MIGEC handled demultiplexing of reads and collapsing into UMI consensus sequences, while MiXCR performed V(D)J alignment. Using edgeR on replicate PBMC samples, clonotypes were called vaccine-responding if FDR was below 0.01 and the log2 fold change was above 5 up to day 15. CD4 or CD8 identity was assigned to each bulk clonotype according to whether the clonotype was present at higher abundance in the sequenced CD4 repertoire or the sequenced CD8 repertoire. TCRdb took the public reads, trimmed them with fastp at Q25, ran MiXCR for clone calling and kept in-frame beta chains. CDR3 protein sequences are deduplicated, and each keeps its most common genes and DNA. V and J calls and clone size were set by TCRdb, not the authors. Here the sample has 100,000 to 150,000 distinct CDR3 sequences; roughly 15% occur a single time. The ten biggest clones cover about 40% of the sample.

The CDR3 has 18 amino acids, counting the end cysteine and phenylalanine. Kept here is only the CDR3 DNA, which spans 54 bases and is read in frame from base 1. A distance of 26 bases separates the germline ends of V and J, which lose 2 bases and 9 bases respectively. Reading the germline V gene (reference sequence) gives CDR1 LGHDT and CDR2 YNNKEL. The sequence was obtained from a man younger than 30 who received the YFV17D yellow fever vaccine. This chain is built from TRBV3-1 and TRBJ2-1; the D gene is tentatively TRBD1 or TRBD2, each matching 5 bases. The specimen was CD8+ T cells sorted from PBMCs, collected 5 days after the yellow fever booster vaccination. DNA sequence: TGTGCCAGCAGCCAACTAGGCCACGGGACGGGCGCCCTTCGTGAGCAGTTCTTC. It specifies CASSQLGHGTGALREQFF.